Sequencing of this TCR beta chain was carried out in a study of blood T cell repertoires in COVID-19. Across the whole study: Acute and convalescent COVID-19 specimens originated in the United States, Italy and Spain. From T cells, B-cell-depleted T cells, or PBMCs came the material, which was cDNA or gDNA.

Germline lookup yields CDR1 MNHNY and CDR2 SVGAGI (reference sequence). The CDR3 has 15 amino acids. J was trimmed by 0 bases and V by 5 bases; bases with no gene match: 4. Only in-frame clones appear in the TCRdb table, and some are missing; sequencing was by immunoSEQ multiplex PCR. The data show about 100,000 clones, approximately 81% seen once. This chain uses TRBV6-6 with TRBJ1-3; TRBD1 aligns across 7 bases. This clonotype was obtained from a human donor in a cohort sampled during active COVID-19. The sequenced material came from peripheral blood. This CDR3 reads CASSPPGGSGNTIYF. The CDR3 DNA reads as TGTGCCAGCAGTCCCCCAGGGGGCTCTGGAAACACCATATATTTT.